Shown below are 4 T cell receptor beta chains from a single sample sequenced in a study of Graves' ophthalmopathy and Graves' hyperthyroidism. Researchers took RNA transcripts and amplified TCR beta CDR3 regions from them. An opening RT-PCR round employed HTBI primers and preceded a second-round multiplex PCR. TCRdb re-called the multiplex PCR reads through MiXCR, storing one row per CDR3 protein. The repertoire has about 390,000 distinct CDR3 sequences, less than 20% of them found once; the top ten carry about 7%. Material: peripheral blood. The receptors here all came from a woman between 18 and 30 years old with stable Graves' hyperthyroidism.

This clonotype was observed many times. This chain uses TRBV7-2 with TRBJ1-5; D is ambiguous. Trimming took off 3 bases at V and 4 bases at J, with 10 bases between the two ends. This CDR3 is built from 14 residues. Looked up from germline, CDR1 is SGHTA and CDR2 is FQGNSA. Written as DNA, the CDR3 is TGTGCCAGCAGCTTTAAGGAAGGTAATCAGCCCCAGCATTTT. Translation: CASSFKEGNQPQHF.

This clonotype was recorded many times. The rearrangement joins TRBV20-1 to TRBJ1-2; the D is unclear. Germline CDR1 DFQATT, CDR2 SNEGSKA (reference sequence). This CDR3 spans 16 amino acids. V lost 0 bases, J lost 0 bases, and 14 bases lay in between. The CDR3 DNA sequence: TGCAGTGCTAGAGATAAAGGCCAGAGAACTAACTATGGCTACACCTTC. Translation gives CSARDKGQRTNYGYTF.

This sequence joins TRBV7-9 and TRBJ1-2; TRBD1 is a possible D gene (5 bases). Germline assignment: CDR1 SEHNR and CDR2 FQNEAQ (reference sequence). V lost 1 base to trimming and J lost 1 base, with 10 bases between them. The CDR3 covers 15 residues. CDR3 sequence: CASSLEDTFNYGYTF. The CDR3 nucleotides read TGTGCCAGCAGCTTAGAGGACACGTTTAACTATGGCTACACCTTC.

The V gene is TRBV18, the J gene TRBJ1-2; D uncertain. Germline CDR1 reads KGHSH; CDR2 reads LQKENI. V lost 0 bases and J lost 5, with 7 bases in between. The CDR3 spans 13 residues. CDR3 DNA sequence: TGTGCCAGCTCACCACCCCACCCATATGGCTACACCTTC. Amino acid sequence: CASSPPHPYGYTF.